The 11 T cell receptor beta chains in this list originate from one sample, sequenced in a study of molecular identifiers for immune sequencing clone quantification. TCRdb redid the calling of the PCR reads with MiXCR, one entry per CDR3 protein. The sample holds over 85,000 distinct CDR3 sequences, 25% seen once. Sequencing was carried out using naive CD8+ T cells from blood, with Jurkat cell RNA spiked in. The subset here: FACS-sorted CD8+CD4-CCR7+CD45RA+ naive T cells. The receptors stem from a human donor in good health. Some libraries in this study had Jurkat cell RNA spiked in.

In this sample, this clonotype turned up a few times. The V call is TRBV13, the J call TRBJ2-5; TRBD1 matches 7 bases. The CDR3 totals 15 residues. CDR1 PRHDT and CDR2 FYEKMQ come from the germline V gene (reference sequence). V was clipped by 1 base and J by 3 bases; unmatched bases: 5. Here the CDR3 DNA reads TGTGCCAGCAGCTTAGAAAGGGGGCTCAAAGAGACCCAGTACTTC. Encoded protein: CASSLERGLKETQYF.

J is TRBJ2-1 and V is TRBV2; D is perhaps TRBD1 (6 bases). Germline V gene data show CDR1 as SNHLY and CDR2 as FYNNEI. The V end was cut by 10 bases, the J end by 0 bases, with 10 bases between. CDR3 length equals 13 residues. The CDR3 coding sequence is TGTGCCACCCGGGACACCTCCTACAATGAGCAGTTCTTC. It codes for CATRDTSYNEQFF.

The chain combines TRBV12-3 or TRBV12-4 with TRBJ2-2; D unresolved. The CDR3 consists of 14 residues. The germline V and J ends were trimmed by 3 bases and 2 bases, with 7 bases remaining between them. The CDR3 region has the DNA TGTGCCAGCAGTTTTTCCGATAACACCGGGGAGCTGTTTTTT. Amino acid sequence: CASSFSDNTGELFF.

This clonotype was observed at least ten times. J is TRBJ2-1 and V is TRBV29-1; D possibly corresponds to TRBD1 (5 bases). Germline V gene lookup returns CDR1 SQVTM and CDR2 ANQGSEA. Trimming shortened V by 7 bases and J by 0 bases, and 10 bases separated the two germline ends. CDR3 size: 13 residues. As DNA, the CDR3 is TGCAGCGCCCCAGGGTACTCCTACAATGAGCAGTTCTTC. It yields the protein CSAPGYSYNEQFF.

This clonotype appeared many times. The chain couples TRBV7-9 to TRBJ2-3; D gene ambiguous. The CDR3 is 12 amino acids. From germline, CDR1 is SEHNR and CDR2 FQNEAQ (reference sequence). V was pared by 3 bases and J by 3 bases, with 4 bases between. Here the CDR3 reads CASSFITDTQYF. The CDR3 DNA is TGTGCCAGCAGCTTTATTACAGATACGCAGTATTTT. The full variable domain, its missing parts supplied by reference TRBV7-9 and TRBJ2-3, is DTGVSQNPRHKITKRGQNVTFRCDPISEHNRLYWYRQTLGQGPEFLTYFQNEAQLEKSRLLSDRFSAERPKGSFSTLEIQRTEQGDSAMYLCASSFITDTQYFGPGTRLTVL.

This chain connects TRBV7-6 to TRBJ2-7; D gene unclear. The CDR3 is 14 residues long. Germline-derived CDR1 and CDR2 are SGHVS and FNYEAQ. V gave up 1 base and J gave up 2 bases, with 9 bases separating them. CDR3 in amino acids: CASSLGEATYEQYF. CDR3 nucleotides: TGTGCCAGCAGCTTAGGGGAAGCTACCTACGAGCAGTACTTC.

J is TRBJ2-5 and V is TRBV19; D is perhaps TRBD1 or TRBD2 (5 bases each). This CDR3 region has 13 residues. The germline V and J ends were trimmed by 10 bases and 5 bases, with 17 bases remaining between them. CDR1 LNHDA and CDR2 SQIVND come from the germline V gene (reference sequence). The CDR3 DNA sequence: TGTGCCACCTCAATGGGGGAAATCGAGACCCAGTACTTC. Translating it yields CATSMGEIETQYF.

Concerning this clonotype: At one end, the junction sequence differs from germline, possibly due to a read error. The chain has TRBV13 and TRBJ2-3; TRBD2 is a possible D gene (5 bases). Germline V gives CDR1 PRHDT, CDR2 FYEKMQ (reference sequence). The CDR3 consists of 15 residues. The CDR3 DNA reads TGTGCCAGCAGCGTAGGGAGTGTTAGCACAGATACGCAGTATTTT. It translates to CASSVGSVSTDTQYF.

In its sample, this clonotype was seen many times. This rearrangement joins TRBV28 to TRBJ2-3, with D perhaps matching TRBD1 (6 bases). Germline CDR1 MDHEN, CDR2 SYDVKM. The V end was cut by 1 base, the J end by 3 bases, with 11 bases between. The CDR3 is made up of 15 amino acids. This chain's CDR3 is CASSLLGQGTDTQYF. The CDR3 DNA follows: TGTGCCAGCAGTTTATTGGGGCAGGGGACAGATACGCAGTATTTT.

Details on this clonotype: A clone one base away is much larger, so this may be a read error. CDR3: CANSPTAGGNYEQYF. CDR3 DNA: TGTGCCAACAGCCCCACGGCCGGGGGTAACTACGAGCAGTACTTC. The chain links TRBV7-9 to TRBJ2-7; possible D gene TRBD2, 6 bases. Germline loops: CDR1 SEHNR, CDR2 FQNEAQ (reference sequence). The CDR3 loop spans 15 amino acids.

In its sample, this clonotype was seen a few times. This could be a read error, since a much larger clone is one nucleotide away. The chain uses TRBV4-1 and TRBJ2-5; weak D call: TRBD2 (6 bases). The CDR3 runs 16 residues. Germline CDR1 is MGHRA and CDR2 is YSYEKL. CDR3 loop: CASSQEDGGLQKTQYF. The CDR3 coding sequence is TGCGCCAGCAGCCAAGAAGATGGGGGACTCCAAAAGACCCAGTACTTC.